The clone carrying this T cell receptor (beta chain) was picked up a small number of times. The sample originates from a study of T cells in Graves' hyperthyroidism and ophthalmopathy. The CDR3 is 15 amino acids. Trimming removed 4 bases from V and 1 base from J; junction bases left unmatched: 0. Germline-derived CDR1 and CDR2 are MNHEY and SVGAGI. Each patient was aged 18 to 65 and had newly diagnosed hyperthyroidism of under 2 months' duration. Amplified regions were TCR beta CDR3 sequences from RNA transcripts. The TCR CDR3 first-round RT-PCR relied on the HTBI primer set. Each CDR3 protein gets one entry after TCRdb re-called the multiplex PCR reads with MiXCR. The sample lists approximately 270,000 distinct CDR3 sequences; roughly 15% were seen once.

This receptor was taken from a woman in her forties with Graves' hyperthyroidism that later progressed to Graves' ophthalmopathy. The chain recombines TRBV6-5 with TRBJ1-5, with 11 bases lining up with TRBD1. Sequenced input: blood. The CDR3 spells CASSWDRGSNQPQHF. The CDR3, as DNA: TGTGCCAGCAGTTGGGACAGGGGGAGCAATCAGCCCCAGCATTTT.